This T cell receptor beta chain was captured in a study of patients and donors after allogeneic stem cell transplantation. The germline V and J ends were trimmed by 9 bases and 2 bases, with 12 bases remaining between them. The CDR3 has 13 residues. The germline gives CDR1 LNHNV, CDR2 YYDKDF (reference sequence). TCRdb re-called the RT-PCR reads through MiXCR, storing one row per CDR3 protein. The sample holds 800,000 to 1,000,000 distinct CDR3 sequences, approximately 18% seen once. In its sample, this clonotype was seen a few times. This clonotype was obtained from a human donor who was either an allogeneic HSCT recipient or a stem cell or donor lymphocyte infusion donor (not recorded which). It is not recorded whose cells these are; they may come from a transplant donor. The sample consisted of blood, either unsorted or a sorted T cell fraction (not recorded which). The genes are TRBV15 and TRBJ2-3, with D perhaps TRBD2 (5 bases). CDR3 nucleotides: TGTGCCACTGGAGGTTACCCCACAGATACGCAGTATTTT. Its protein product is CATGGYPTDTQYF. The complete variable domain, with remaining parts taken from reference TRBV15 and TRBJ2-3, reads DAMVIQNPRYQVTQFGKPVTLSCSQTLNHNVMYWYQQKSSQAPKLLFHYYDKDFNNEADTPDNFQSRRPNTSFCFLDIRSPGLGDTAMYLCATGGYPTDTQYFGPGTRLTVL.